This T cell receptor beta chain was found in a study of CD8 T cells in ankylosing spondylitis (dated by TCRdb to the late 2010s). General notes on the study: The study set out to find disease-linked TCR variants by profiling T cell receptor beta repertoires in ankylosing spondylitis patients and healthy donors. In total, the full study cohort was made up of about 99 healthy donors and about two dozen ankylosing spondylitis patients. Peripheral blood was sampled, and synovial fluid was additionally collected from ankylosing spondylitis patients.

Sequencing took place on an Illumina HiSeq 2500. TCR beta libraries were prepared by quantitative 5'-RACE with molecular barcodes. The paper's processing steps were these. A new computational method based on a probabilistic model of VDJ rearrangement was used to identify disease-linked TCR variants. Clones were called with MiXCR by TCRdb after fastp trimmed the public reads at Q25, and only in-frame beta chains were retained. Rows are combined by CDR3 protein, so each entry shows the most common genes and DNA. These V and J calls originate from TCRdb's pipeline instead of the authors' own analysis. This sample lists about 39,000 distinct CDR3 sequences; 10% were detected once. The ten most abundant clones make up more than 15% of the sample. Trimming removed 0 bases from V and 6 bases from J, leaving 9 bases between the germline ends. Reading from cysteine to phenylalanine, the CDR3 counts 13 amino acids. CDR3 DNA only is kept here, 39 bases in frame from base 1. CDR1 LGHNA and CDR2 YNFKEQ are derived from the germline V gene.

Study-level results and caveats: Some motif variants had previously been reported in the synovial fluid and blood of reactive arthritis patients, which suggests shared mechanisms of disease initiation. The disease-linked clones were reported as significantly enriched in matched synovial fluid samples from ankylosing spondylitis patients. Blood from ankylosing spondylitis patients appeared to be characterized by a TCR beta motif composed of several highly homologous amino acid variants. The disease-linked clones showed a CD8+ phenotype and occurred at relatively low frequencies in peripheral blood.

This clonotype was seen at least ten times. This clone's antigen is unknown. Per-base qualities were not stored, and no clone one base away is much larger. The chain links TRBV4-2 with TRBJ2-7, with TRBD2 tentatively as D gene (6 bases match). Sequencing was performed on blood, either unsorted or a sorted T cell fraction (not recorded which). This TCR came from a male donor with ankylosing spondylitis or in good health (not recorded which). This receptor carries the CDR3 CASSQEAGPEQYF. The DNA sequence follows: TGTGCCAGCAGCCAAGAGGCGGGGCCCGAGCAGTACTTC.